These 25 T cell receptor beta chains were sequenced from one sample in a study of CD8+CD57+ T cells in acquired aplastic anemia. CDR3 and TCR beta VDJ profiling relied on a genomic DNA template. TCRdb re-derived calls from the reads in MiXCR, one entry per CDR3 protein. The sample shows some 220,000 distinct CDR3 sequences, 30% to 40% of them seen only once. Sequencing was carried out using sorted CD4+, CD8+, or CD8+CD57+ T cells (not recorded which) from PBMCs. Source of these receptors: a human donor in good health, serving as a control.

The chain is built from TRBV7-3 and TRBJ2-1; 11 nucleotides agree with TRBD1. Trimming took 1 base from V and 3 from J; bases not matched to a gene: 5. The CDR3 totals 17 residues. Germline CDR1 is SGHTA and CDR2 is FQGTGA. CDR3 nucleotide sequence: TGTGCCAGCAGCTTAATGGCCGGGACAGGGGGCTACAATGAGCAGTTCTTC. Its protein product is CASSLMAGTGGYNEQFF.

The rearrangement joins TRBV7-2 to TRBJ1-5; D uncertain. Germline CDR1 reads SGHTA; CDR2 reads FQGNSA. The V end was cut by 1 base, the J end by 1 base, with 8 bases between. The CDR3 runs to 15 residues. CDR3 sequence (DNA): TGTGCCAGCAGCTTAGGACTAGGAAGCAATCAGCCCCAGCATTTT. Amino acids: CASSLGLGSNQPQHF.

At least ten counts were recorded for this clonotype. The V and J genes are TRBV7-2 and TRBJ1-6, with D unresolved. The CDR3 contains 13 residues. Trimming cost V 3 bases and J 10 bases, with 10 bases left between them. The germline gives CDR1 SGHTA, CDR2 FQGNSA. The CDR3 DNA reads as TGTGCCAGCAGCTTTAACCTTCAATCACCCCTCCACTTT. Amino acid sequence: CASSFNLQSPLHF.

In its sample, this clonotype was seen many times. J is TRBJ2-7 and V is TRBV4-1; D uncertain. Germline V CDR1 and CDR2: MGHRA, YSYEKL. The CDR3 runs 16 residues. V gave up 3 bases and J gave up 6 bases, with 21 bases separating them. CDR3 amino acids: CASSHGEASSRVEQYF. CDR3 sequence (DNA): TGCGCCAGCAGCCACGGCGAGGCGAGTTCCCGTGTCGAGCAGTACTTC.

The sample holds many counts of this clonotype. V and J are TRBV2 and TRBJ1-2, with 10 bases lining up with TRBD1. Losses at the gene ends were 8 bases for V and 4 bases for J; bases not matched to a gene: 7. This CDR3 has 14 residues. CDR1 is SNHLY and CDR2 is FYNNEI in the germline V gene. The CDR3 reads CASETGGAGYGYTF. In DNA, the CDR3 is TGTGCCAGCGAGACAGGGGGCGCGGGCTATGGCTACACCTTC.

This clonotype was found many times. The chain recombines TRBV5-4 with TRBJ2-3; TRBD2 agrees at 13 bases. This CDR3 is built from 14 residues. Germline assignment: CDR1 SGHNT and CDR2 YYREEE (reference sequence). The trim removed 4 bases at V and 11 bases at J, leaving 7 bases unmatched. The CDR3 here is CASSAGLAGMQQYF. The CDR3, as DNA: TGTGCCAGCAGCGCGGGACTAGCGGGAATGCAGCAGTATTTT.

The sample holds a few counts of this clonotype. V is TRBV5-1 and J is TRBJ2-7; TRBD1 might be the D (6 bases). V was clipped by 0 bases and J by 4 bases, with 11 bases between them. CDR3 length: 14 amino acids. Germline CDR1 is SGHRS and CDR2 is YFSETQ. For the CDR3, the DNA is TGCGCCAGCAGCTTGGACAGGGATCTATACGAGCAGTACTTC. Translation gives CASSLDRDLYEQYF.

A word on this clonotype: Since a much larger clone is just one base distant, this may be a read error. V and J are TRBV9 and TRBJ1-2; tentatively, D is TRBD1 (5 bases). The CDR3 covers 13 residues. Per the germline V gene, CDR1 is SGDLS and CDR2 is YYNGEE. The DNA of the CDR3 is TGTGCCGGCAGCGCTCGACAGACGCCCGGCTACACCTTC. Translating gives CAGSARQTPGYTF.

V gene TRBV5-1 combines with J gene TRBJ2-5; 9 bases are shared with TRBD1. This CDR3 region has 15 residues. The trim removed 3 bases at V and 4 bases at J, leaving 7 bases unmatched. Germline CDR1 is SGHRS and CDR2 is YFSETQ. CDR3 protein: CASSYTGQGGETQYF. CDR3 DNA sequence: TGCGCCAGCAGCTATACGGGACAGGGAGGAGAGACCCAGTACTTC.

This clonotype was seen at least ten times. The CDR3 reads CSASRQGGSQPQHF. CDR3 nucleotide sequence: TGCAGTGCTAGTCGGCAGGGAGGTAGTCAGCCCCAGCATTTT. This chain connects TRBV20-1 to TRBJ1-5; possibly TRBD1 for D (5 bases). This CDR3 region has 14 residues. Germline V gene data show CDR1 as DFQATT and CDR2 as SNEGSKA (reference sequence). Trimming took 3 bases from V and 6 from J, leaving 15 bases between them.

Remarks on this clonotype: Relative to the germline gene, one junction end is altered; a read error may explain this. The chain employs TRBV7-2 and TRBJ1-2; 7 bases agree with TRBD1. This CDR3 contains 13 residues. Germline CDR1 is SGHTA and CDR2 is FQGNSA. As DNA, the CDR3 is TGTGCCAGCAGCCAAAGGGGGCACTATGGCTACGCCTTC. Encoded protein: CASSQRGHYGYAF.

J is TRBJ1-1 and V is TRBV9; the D is unclear. V was pared by 4 bases and J by 0 bases, with 13 bases between. CDR1 and CDR2 (germline): SGDLS, YYNGEE. The CDR3 is 15 residues long. The CDR3 protein is CASSLFSDMNTEAFF. The CDR3 DNA follows: TGTGCCAGCAGCCTATTCAGTGACATGAACACTGAAGCTTTCTTT. The variable domain in full, with the rest retrieved from reference TRBV9 and TRBJ1-1, is DSGVTQTPKHLITATGQRVTLRCSPRSGDLSVYWYQQSLDQGLQFLIQYYNGEERAKGNILERFSAQQFPDLHSELNLSSLELGDSALYFCASSLFSDMNTEAFFGQGTRLTVV.

This clonotype was seen many times. The chain links TRBV20-1 to TRBJ2-5; 12 bases fit TRBD2. The CDR3 covers 15 residues. Germline assignment: CDR1 DFQATT and CDR2 SNEGSKA (reference sequence). The junction had 5 bases not matched to a gene; V was cut back by 1 base and J by 5 bases. CDR3 sequence: CSARVPSGGAETQYF. The CDR3 nucleotides are TGCAGTGCTAGAGTCCCTAGCGGGGGGGCCGAGACCCAGTACTTC.

This clonotype was seen ten or more times. V and J are TRBV29-1 and TRBJ1-1; possibly TRBD1 for D (5 bases). The CDR3 runs to 15 residues. V was pared by 3 bases and J by 0 bases, with 14 bases between. CDR1 is SQVTM, CDR2 ANQGSEA, per germline. The CDR3 DNA follows: TGCAGCGTTGATTTTCGAAAAGGGGTGAACACTGAAGCTTTCTTT. Its protein product is CSVDFRKGVNTEAFF.

This clonotype was recorded at least ten times. The chain links TRBV7-6 to TRBJ1-4; unclear D gene. Trimming cost V 1 base and J 8 bases, with 8 bases left between them. Germline V gives CDR1 SGHVS, CDR2 FNYEAQ. This CDR3 has 13 residues. The CDR3 DNA reads as TGTGCCAGCAGCTTAGGGGCACGGGAAAAACTGTTTTTT. It translates to CASSLGAREKLFF.

Here the CDR3 reads CASSPLGQGEGIQYF. Written as DNA, the CDR3 is TGTGCCAGCTCACCACTGGGACAGGGGGAGGGCATTCAGTACTTC. V usage is TRBV18 and J usage is TRBJ2-4, with 11 bases lining up with TRBD1. The ends lost 1 base at V and 9 bases at J; junction bases unmatched: 5. Germline assignment: CDR1 KGHSH and CDR2 LQKENI. The CDR3 has 15 amino acids.

Note on this clonotype: As the CDR3 is not closed by the conserved phenylalanine or tryptophan, this likely results from a read error. This rearrangement joins TRBV29-1 to TRBJ1-2; TRBD1 matches 11 bases. J lost 5 bases, V lost 5 bases, and 4 bases had no gene match. The CDR3 runs to 13 residues. The V gene's germline CDR1 is SQVTM and CDR2 ANQGSEA. CDR3 bases: TGCAGCGTTCGGGACAGGGGGTTTTATGGCTACACCTCC. Translation gives CSVRDRGFYGYTS.

This clonotype has at least ten counts. This rearrangement joins TRBV7-9 to TRBJ2-7; D perhaps matches TRBD1 (6 bases). CDR3 length: 14 amino acids. Per germline, CDR1 SEHNR and CDR2 FQNEAQ (reference sequence). V was shortened by 5 bases and J by 3 bases, with 14 bases between the two germline ends. Here the CDR3 reads CASSPRTDFYEQYF. CDR3 sequence (DNA): TGTGCCAGCAGCCCTAGGACAGACTTCTACGAGCAGTACTTC.

The chain joins TRBV10-1 to TRBJ1-1; D is perhaps TRBD1 (5 bases). This CDR3 spans 12 amino acids. CDR1 WNHNN and CDR2 SYGVQD come from the germline V gene (reference sequence). V dropped 10 bases and J dropped 1 base, with 10 bases sitting between them. The CDR3 DNA follows: TGCGCCACCTCCGGGGCGAACACTGAAGCTTTCTTT. Translation: CATSGANTEAFF.

The chain uses TRBV9 and TRBJ2-5; 7 nucleotides match TRBD1. J gave up 4 bases and V 5 bases, and 17 bases lay outside the gene matches. From germline, CDR1 is SGDLS and CDR2 YYNGEE. This CDR3 is built from 17 residues. The chain's CDR3 is CASSGRIPGQSPETQYF. The CDR3, as DNA: TGTGCCAGCAGTGGAAGAATTCCGGGACAGTCCCCAGAGACCCAGTACTTC.

This clonotype showed up many times. The rearrangement joins TRBV6-5 to TRBJ2-7, with 7 bases identical to TRBD2. V was clipped by 5 bases and J by 0 bases; unmatched bases: 7. Per the germline V gene, CDR1 is MNHEY and CDR2 is SVGAGI. The CDR3 spans 15 residues. Here the CDR3 reads CASSKFRGDSYEQYF. The CDR3 DNA is TGTGCCAGCAGTAAATTCCGGGGGGACTCCTACGAGCAGTACTTC.

This clonotype occurred a few times. The chain employs TRBV2 and TRBJ2-1; 10 bases agree with TRBD2. With 6 bases clipped from V and 9 bases from J, the junction kept 11 bases outside the gene matches. CDR3 length equals 15 residues. Germline V gene data show CDR1 as SNHLY and CDR2 as FYNNEI. The CDR3 DNA reads TGTGCCAGCAGCGATATTCTAGCGGGAGTCAGTGAGCAGTTCTTC. Protein sequence: CASSDILAGVSEQFF.

The chain has TRBV6-4 and TRBJ2-2; D might be TRBD1 (6 bases). With 6 bases removed from V and 5 bases from J, the gap between germline ends came to 19 bases. The CDR3 sequence is 16 residues long. The germline CDR1 and CDR2 sequences are MRHNA and SNTAGT. The chain's CDR3 is CASREKSGVRTGELFF. Written as DNA, the CDR3 is TGTGCCAGCAGAGAGAAGTCAGGGGTTCGTACCGGGGAGCTGTTTTTT.

This clonotype was recorded a few times. The chain is built from TRBV6-1 and TRBJ2-3; 8 nucleotides line up with TRBD2. J was trimmed by 6 bases and V by 6 bases; bases with no gene match: 8. Germline values: CDR1 MNHNS, CDR2 SASEGT. This CDR3 spans 14 amino acids. Here the CDR3 DNA reads TGTGCCAGCAGACAAGCGGGGGCCCCCGATACGCAGTATTTT. As protein: CASRQAGAPDTQYF.

The J gene is TRBJ1-6, the V gene TRBV9; no clear D. Trimming removed 3 bases from V and 10 bases from J, with 11 bases in between. Per the germline V gene, CDR1 is SGDLS and CDR2 is YYNGEE. This CDR3 is built from 13 residues. CDR3 amino acids: CASSAEVGSPLHF. In nucleotides, the CDR3 is TGTGCCAGCAGCGCCGAGGTGGGATCACCCCTCCACTTT.